The 21 T cell receptor beta chains reported below all come from one sample, sequenced in a study of T cell responses to AZD1222 COVID-19 vaccine. TCRdb keeps only in-frame clones here, not all; method: immunoSEQ multiplex PCR. Altogether more than 100,000 clones are present, roughly 88% being singletons, with the ten largest covering roughly 8%. Here the sequenced sample was peripheral blood, taken on day 0 of AZD1222 vaccination. The origin of the receptors is an adult in good health.

This chain uses TRBV6-6 with TRBJ1-4; 7 positions agree with TRBD1. This CDR3 is 14 amino acids long. Trimming removed 6 bases from V and 6 bases from J; junction bases left unmatched: 7. Per the germline V gene, CDR1 is MNHNY and CDR2 is SVGAGI (reference sequence). CDR3 nucleotides: TGTGCCAGCAGCCATCGACAGGGAGATGAAAAACTGTTTTTT. It translates to CASSHRQGDEKLFF.

This chain links TRBV19 with TRBJ1-1, with a tentative D call TRBD1 (5 bases). The V and J ends lost 3 bases and 4 bases respectively, with 12 bases between them. CDR3 length equals 14 residues. The germline gives CDR1 LNHDA, CDR2 SQIVND (reference sequence). This CDR3 is CASSIGQGATEAFF. The CDR3 region has the DNA TGTGCCAGTAGTATCGGTCAGGGCGCCACTGAAGCTTTCTTT.

The J gene is TRBJ2-7, the V gene TRBV3-1 (or the pseudogene TRBV3-2); TRBD2 matches 9 bases. With V trimmed by 3 bases and J by 6 bases, 6 bases remained unmatched. The germline CDR1 and CDR2 sequences are LGHDT and YNNKEL (reference sequence). The CDR3 has 14 residues. The CDR3 spells CASSHPSGAREQYF. CDR3 in DNA: TGTGCCAGCAGCCACCCTAGCGGGGCTCGCGAGCAGTACTTC.

The chain carries TRBV2 and TRBJ1-5, with D perhaps TRBD1 (6 bases). The CDR3 contains 14 residues. CDR1 is SNHLY, CDR2 FYNNEI, per germline. Trimming pared 6 bases from V and 2 bases from J, leaving 11 bases between. The chain's CDR3 is CASRAGQRNQPQHF. CDR3 in DNA: TGTGCCAGCAGGGCCGGACAGCGCAATCAGCCCCAGCATTTT.

This sequence joins TRBV27 and TRBJ2-1; the match to TRBD1 covers 8 bases. Germline CDR1 reads MNHEY; CDR2 reads SMNVEV (reference sequence). Trimming took 0 bases from V and 7 from J; bases not matched to a gene: 8. CDR3 size: 16 residues. CDR3 residues: CASSLSTGESPNEQFF. The CDR3 nucleotides are TGTGCCAGCAGTTTATCGACAGGGGAGTCTCCAAATGAGCAGTTCTTC.

The J gene is TRBJ1-4, the V gene TRBV6-6, with D perhaps matching TRBD1 (6 bases). The germline V and J ends were trimmed by 3 bases and 4 bases, with 12 bases remaining between them. The CDR3 extends over 15 amino acids. Looked up from germline, CDR1 is MNHNY and CDR2 is SVGAGI (reference sequence). The CDR3 protein is CASSYPEGGNEKLFF. CDR3 sequence (DNA): TGTGCCAGCAGTTATCCCGAGGGGGGTAATGAAAAACTGTTTTTT.

The genes are TRBV29-1 and TRBJ2-5; no clear D. This CDR3 region has 10 residues. In germline, CDR1 is SQVTM, CDR2 ANQGSEA. V dropped 1 base and J dropped 7 bases, with 4 bases sitting between them. For the CDR3, the DNA is TGCAGCGTTGAAGTTGGGACCCAGTACTTC. Its translation is CSVEVGTQYF.

The chain uses TRBV6-5 and TRBJ2-7; D gene unclear. Germline assignment: CDR1 MNHEY and CDR2 SVGAGI. The CDR3 runs to 14 residues. The ends were cut back, 2 bases at V and 3 bases at J, with 11 bases in the middle. Here the CDR3 DNA reads TGTGCCAGCAGTTACCGGGCAGAGAGCTACGAGCAGTACTTC. As protein: CASSYRAESYEQYF.

The chain uses TRBV19 and TRBJ2-1, with 10 bases fitting TRBD1. CDR1 and CDR2 (germline): LNHDA, SQIVND (reference sequence). With V trimmed by 1 base and J by 2 bases, 2 bases remained unmatched. This CDR3 has 16 residues. The CDR3 DNA is TGTGCCAGTAGTATAGGCGGGACAGGGGCCTACAATGAGCAGTTCTTC. This gives the protein CASSIGGTGAYNEQFF.

The rearrangement uses TRBV5-1 and TRBJ1-6; D call uncertain. Trimming took 3 bases from V and 5 from J, leaving 15 bases between them. The CDR3 totals 16 residues. Germline CDR1 is SGHRS and CDR2 is YFSETQ. The DNA of the CDR3 is TGCGCCAGCAGCTCCACATTCGCTCTAGATAATTCACCCCTCCACTTT. It specifies CASSSTFALDNSPLHF.

This chain uses TRBV30 with TRBJ2-7; the match to TRBD1 covers 9 bases. CDR1 and CDR2 (germline): GTSNPN, SVGIG (reference sequence). CDR3 size: 14 residues. The trim removed 3 bases at V and 2 bases at J, leaving 5 bases unmatched. The CDR3 sequence is CAWRKDRGAYEQYF. In DNA, the CDR3 is TGTGCCTGGAGGAAGGACAGGGGAGCCTACGAGCAGTACTTC.

The rearrangement links TRBV5-4 to TRBJ2-5; 8 positions agree with TRBD2. Germline trimming cut 2 bases from V and 5 bases from J; bases unmatched to any gene: 2. The length of the CDR3 is 13 residues. Per germline, CDR1 SGHNT and CDR2 YYREEE (reference sequence). The CDR3 DNA reads as TGTGCCAGCAGCTTTAGCGGGGAGGAGACCCAGTACTTC. The encoded protein is CASSFSGEETQYF. The full variable domain, in which reference TRBV5-4 and TRBJ2-5 provide the parts outside the CDR3, is ETGVTQSPTHLIKTRGQQVTLRCSSQSGHNTVSWYQQALGQGPQFIFQYYREEENGRGNFPPRFSGLQFPNYSSELNVNALELDDSALYLCASSFSGEETQYFGPGTRLLVL.

V usage is TRBV7-2 and J usage is TRBJ1-2; the D gene is possibly TRBD1 (5 bases). The CDR3 extends over 13 amino acids. Germline CDR1 SGHTA, CDR2 FQGNSA. V dropped 5 bases and J dropped 8 bases, with 15 bases sitting between them. CDR3 sequence (DNA): TGTGCCAGCAGCCGCCCCGGGACCACAGGCTACACCTTC. This translates into CASSRPGTTGYTF.

The rearrangement uses TRBV29-1 and TRBJ1-2; 7 positions match TRBD1. Unmatched junction bases numbered 15, after V lost 6 bases and J lost 5 bases. CDR3 length: 15 amino acids. CDR1 is SQVTM, CDR2 ANQGSEA, per germline. CDR3 in DNA: TGCAGCGTCGCTAGTGGGTTGGGACAGTCTTATGGCTACACCTTC. This translates into CSVASGLGQSYGYTF. The whole variable domain, filled in from reference TRBV29-1 and TRBJ1-2, reads SAVISQKPSRDICQRGTSLTIQCQVDSQVTMMFWYRQQPGQSLTLIATANQGSEATYESGFVIDKFPISRPNLTFSTLTVSNMSPEDSSIYLCSVASGLGQSYGYTFGSGTRLTVV.

The chain has TRBV4-3 and TRBJ2-1; 12 bases agree with TRBD2. The CDR3 is made up of 17 amino acids. Germline V gene sequence: CDR1 LGHNA, CDR2 YSLEER. V gave up 0 bases and J gave up 3 bases; unmatched junction bases: 3. In nucleotides, the CDR3 is TGCGCCAGCAGCCAAGAAGGGGGACTAGCGGGCTACAATGAGCAGTTCTTC. This codes for CASSQEGGLAGYNEQFF.

J is TRBJ2-1 and V is TRBV24-1, with D possibly called TRBD1 or TRBD2 (6 bases each). This CDR3 contains 18 residues. Germline V gene lookup returns CDR1 KGHDR and CDR2 SFDVKD. Trimming left V 5 bases short and J 6 bases short, with 25 bases between. The CDR3 sequence is CATSALGGAGHRVNEQFF. The CDR3 DNA reads TGTGCCACCAGTGCCCTCGGGGGCGCTGGCCATCGGGTCAATGAGCAGTTCTTC.

The V gene is TRBV9, the J gene TRBJ2-3, with TRBD2 matching 8 bases. V was clipped by 4 bases and J by 2 bases; unmatched bases: 9. This CDR3 comprises 16 residues. From germline, CDR1 is SGDLS and CDR2 YYNGEE. The CDR3 loop is CASSFLAGLNTDTQYF. For the CDR3, the DNA is TGTGCCAGCAGCTTCCTAGCGGGCCTCAACACAGATACGCAGTATTTT.

The rearrangement links TRBV6-2 or TRBV6-3 to TRBJ2-7; 14 nucleotides agree with TRBD2. The germline CDR1 and CDR2 sequences are MNHEY and SVGEGT. V shed 5 bases, J shed 3 bases, and the junction held 9 bases outside the gene matches. The length of the CDR3 is 17 residues. CDR3 in DNA: TGTGCCAGCAGTGACGGGACTAGCGGGAGTCTCGGCTACGAGCAGTACTTC. It encodes CASSDGTSGSLGYEQYF.

The chain couples TRBV28 to TRBJ2-7; D is undetermined. The CDR3 extends over 13 amino acids. The V gene's germline CDR1 is MDHEN and CDR2 SYDVKM. V was shortened by 3 bases and J by 4 bases, with 10 bases between the two germline ends. This chain's CDR3 is CASSFSEAYEQYF. CDR3 in DNA: TGTGCCAGCAGTTTTTCCGAGGCGTACGAGCAGTACTTC. The whole variable domain, remainder taken from reference TRBV28 and TRBJ2-7, is DVKVTQSSRYLVKRTGEKVFLECVQDMDHENMFWYRQDPGLGLRLIYFSYDVKMKEKGDIPEGYSVSREKKERFSLILESASTNQTSMYLCASSFSEAYEQYFGPGTRLTVT.

The chain uses TRBV27 and TRBJ2-6; 9 bases align to TRBD1. V lost 3 bases to trimming and J lost 0 bases; unmatched junction nucleotides: 3. This CDR3 has 17 amino acids. CDR1 is MNHEY and CDR2 is SMNVEV in the germline V gene (reference sequence). CDR3: CASSFLGQGSGANVLTF. The CDR3 nucleotides read TGTGCCAGCAGTTTCTTGGGACAGGGCTCTGGGGCCAACGTCCTGACTTTC.

The rearrangement links TRBV10-3 to TRBJ1-1; the match to TRBD1 covers 7 bases. Trimming cost V 6 bases and J 5 bases; bases outside gene matches: 9. The V gene's germline CDR1 is ENHRY and CDR2 SYGVKD. The CDR3 has 14 residues. The CDR3 sequence: CAISATGDGTEAFF. The CDR3, as DNA: TGTGCCATCAGCGCTACAGGGGATGGGACTGAAGCTTTCTTT.